This is a list of T cell receptor beta chains from one sample in a study of T cell responses to AZD1222 COVID-19 vaccine. Produced via immunoSEQ multiplex PCR; TCRdb's table is partial and in-frame only. This sample yields 70,000 or so clones, of which 70% to 90% are seen a single time; 20% to 30% belongs to the top ten. Sequencing was performed on peripheral blood, taken 28 days after the second AZD1222 dose. These receptors originate from an adult who received the AZD1222 COVID-19 vaccine. Both conserved end residues are part of each CDR3. D genes are given only for firm matches. Size is omitted from some rows. Given values are once, few, many or a class for expanded clones.

>-|few|TRBJ1-2|TRBV18
CASSPLVVSGRTFGGYTF
TGTGCCAGCTCACCACTGGTGGTGTCAGGGAGGACGTTCGGGGGCTACACCTTC
>-|-|TRBJ2-7|TRBV15
CATSRGGRTESYEQYF
TGTGCCACCAGCAGAGGTGGGCGGACGGAGTCCTACGAGCAGTACTTC
>TRBD1|once|TRBJ1-3|TRBV6-5
CASRGDSSGNTIYF
TGTGCCAGCAGGGGGGACAGCTCTGGAAACACCATATATTTT
>-|-|TRBJ2-3|TRBV12-3/TRBV12-4
CASSRANTDTQYF
TGTGCCAGCAGCCGGGCTAATACAGATACGCAGTATTTT
>-|-|TRBJ1-2|TRBV25-1
CASSDGEGYTF
TGTGCCAGCTCAGACGGAGAAGGCTACACCTTC
>-|-|TRBJ2-2|TRBV5-1
CASSLGGGPNTGELFF
TGCGCCAGCAGCTTGGGAGGCGGGCCGAACACCGGGGAGCTGTTTTTT
>TRBD2|-|TRBJ2-3|TRBV3-1/TRBV3-2
CASSQDGSGGTDTQYF
TGTGCCAGCAGCCAAGACGGGAGCGGGGGCACAGATACGCAGTATTTT
>TRBD2|-|TRBJ2-1|TRBV27
CASLSGRGGNEQFF
TGTGCCAGTCTAAGCGGGAGGGGGGGAAATGAGCAGTTCTTC
>-|-|TRBJ2-2|TRBV6-5
CARLTGELFF
TGTGCCAGACTAACCGGGGAGCTGTTTTTT
>-|-|TRBJ1-6|TRBV9
CASSPDLQERVLHF
TGTGCCAGCAGCCCGGACCTCCAAGAACGGGTCCTCCACTTT
>-|once|TRBJ2-7|TRBV10-1
CASANGIREQYF
TGCGCCAGCGCGAACGGGATCCGTGAGCAGTACTTC
>-|-|TRBJ2-1|TRBV7-9
CASTPSESNEQFF
TGTGCCAGCACGCCTAGCGAAAGCAATGAGCAGTTCTTC
>-|-|TRBJ1-3|TRBV3-1/TRBV3-2
CASSQVSTGRFSGNTIYF
TGTGCCAGCAGCCAGGTTTCGACAGGCCGTTTCTCTGGAAACACCATATATTTT